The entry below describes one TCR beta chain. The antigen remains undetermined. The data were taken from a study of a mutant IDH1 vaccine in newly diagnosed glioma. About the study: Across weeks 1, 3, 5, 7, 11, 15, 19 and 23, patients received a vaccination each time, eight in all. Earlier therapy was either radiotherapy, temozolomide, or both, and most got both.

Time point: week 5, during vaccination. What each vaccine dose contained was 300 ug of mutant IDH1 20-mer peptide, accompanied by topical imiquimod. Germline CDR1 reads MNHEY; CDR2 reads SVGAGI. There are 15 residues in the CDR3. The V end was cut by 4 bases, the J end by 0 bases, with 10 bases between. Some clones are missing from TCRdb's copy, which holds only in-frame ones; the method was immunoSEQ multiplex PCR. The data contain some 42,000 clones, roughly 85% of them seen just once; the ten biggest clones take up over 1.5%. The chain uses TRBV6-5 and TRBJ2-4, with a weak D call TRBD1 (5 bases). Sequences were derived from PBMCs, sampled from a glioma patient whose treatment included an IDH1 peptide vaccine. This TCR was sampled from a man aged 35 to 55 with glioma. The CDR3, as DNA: TGTGCCAGCAGTTCCACGACAGTAGCCAAAAACATTCAGTACTTC. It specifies CASSSTTVAKNIQYF.